These T cell receptor beta chains were read from a single sample in a study of CD8+CD57+ T cells in acquired aplastic anemia. MiXCR, applied by TCRdb to the reads, yields one record per CDR3 protein. The table lists 300,000 or so distinct CDR3 sequences, around 60% of them singletons. The sequencing input was sorted CD4+, CD8+, or CD8+CD57+ T cells (not recorded which) from PBMCs. These receptors came from a human donor with severe aplastic anemia or a healthy control (not recorded which). Both conserved end residues are part of each CDR3. The D gene is left open where the match is weak. Size tells how often a clone was seen (once, few, many) or the class of an expanded clone, and some rows leave it out.

>TRBV5-6|TRBJ1-6|NA|TRBD1
TGTGCCAGCAGCGGATGGACAGGGTTTTATTCACCCCCCCACTTT
CASSGWTGFYSPPHF
>TRBV5-1|TRBJ1-3|many|NA
TGCGCCAGCAGCTTGGGACCGGGGGAGGTTGGAAACACCATATATTTT
CASSLGPGEVGNTIYF
>TRBV9|TRBJ1-5|NA|NA
TGTGCCAGCAGCGAGGGTTATAGCAATCAGCCCCAGCATTTT
CASSEGYSNQPQHF
>TRBV24-1|TRBJ2-2|NA|NA
TGTGCCACCAGTGACAGGGTCGAGAACACCGGGGAGCTGTTTTTT
CATSDRVENTGELFF
>TRBV7-6|TRBJ2-5|many|NA
TGTGCCAGCAGCTTAGCAGTCGGGGGGCGCGAGACCCAGTACTTC
CASSLAVGGRETQYF
>TRBV4-3|TRBJ2-7|many|NA
TGCGCCAGCAGCCAGGACGGGACGACGACTCCTTACGAGCAGTACTTC
CASSQDGTTTPYEQYF
>TRBV6-5|TRBJ1-5|NA|NA
TGTGCCAGCAGCCATGGTAGGGAGGCAGGACAGCCCCAGCATTTT
CASSHGREAGQPQHF
>TRBV6-1|TRBJ2-7|many|NA
TGTGCCAGCAGTGCGGCCGGCAAGCGGGCCGGTAATTTGGGGGAGCAGTACTTC
CASSAAGKRAGNLGEQYF
>TRBV20-1|TRBJ1-2|NA|NA
TGCAGTGCTGGAGGCTTACAAGTACGGTATGGCTACACCTTC
CSAGGLQVRYGYTF
>TRBV10-3|TRBJ2-7|NA|TRBD1
TGTGCCATCAGTGACAGGGACAGGGTCTCCGAGCAGTACTTC
CAISDRDRVSEQYF
>TRBV7-9|TRBJ1-2|NA|NA
TGTGCCAGCAGCTTAGCGGTCAGCAGTGGTGGCTATGGCTACACCTTC
CASSLAVSSGGYGYTF
>TRBV30|TRBJ2-3|NA|TRBD2
TGTGCCTGGAGTGTACAAGCGGGGGGTACAGATACGCAGTATTTT
CAWSVQAGGTDTQYF
>TRBV6-1|TRBJ1-1|once|NA
TGTGCCAGTACCTTGGGGGCAGGAACTGAAGCTTTCTTT
CASTLGAGTEAFF
>TRBV19|TRBJ2-7|many|TRBD1
TGTGCCAGTAGCCCACAGGGGGTGTCCTACGAGCAGTACTTC
CASSPQGVSYEQYF
>TRBV6-5|TRBJ2-7|many|TRBD2
TGTGCCAGCAGTTATACTAGCGACTCCTACGAGCAGTACTTC
CASSYTSDSYEQYF
>TRBV6-5|TRBJ1-3|many|NA
TGTGCCAGCAGTAAAGGCAGGGGAAAGGGGGGAAACACCATATATTTT
CASSKGRGKGGNTIYF
>TRBV14|TRBJ1-2|NA|NA
TGTGCCAGCAGCCAAGTGTCAGGACCCTACTATGGCTACACCTTC
CASSQVSGPYYGYTF
>TRBV15|TRBJ1-4|NA|NA
TGTGCCACCAGCAGAGATGACGCAACTAATGAAAAACTGTTTTTT
CATSRDDATNEKLFF
>TRBV6-1|TRBJ1-1|many|NA
TGTGCCAGCAGTGATCGGGGTAGGACTGAAGCTTTCTTT
CASSDRGRTEAFF
>TRBV24-1|TRBJ2-3|NA|NA
TGTGCCACCAGTGATCCCATTAATACTAGCACAGATACGCAGTATTTT
CATSDPINTSTDTQYF